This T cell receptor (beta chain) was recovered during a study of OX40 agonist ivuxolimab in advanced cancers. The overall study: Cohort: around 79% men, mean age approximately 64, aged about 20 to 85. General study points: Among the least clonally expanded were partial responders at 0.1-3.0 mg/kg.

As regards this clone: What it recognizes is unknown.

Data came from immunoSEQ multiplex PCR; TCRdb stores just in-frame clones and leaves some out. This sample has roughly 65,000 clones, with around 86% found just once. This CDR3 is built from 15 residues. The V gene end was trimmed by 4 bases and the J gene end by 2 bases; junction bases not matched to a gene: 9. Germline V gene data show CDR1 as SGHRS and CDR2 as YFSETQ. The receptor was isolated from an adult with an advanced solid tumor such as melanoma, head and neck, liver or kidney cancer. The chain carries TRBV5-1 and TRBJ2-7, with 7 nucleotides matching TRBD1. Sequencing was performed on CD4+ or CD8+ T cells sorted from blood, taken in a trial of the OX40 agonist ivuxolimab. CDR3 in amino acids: CASSDLGQVAYEQYF. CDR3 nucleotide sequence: TGCGCCAGCAGCGACCTAGGACAGGTGGCCTACGAGCAGTACTTC.